Shown below are 16 T cell receptor beta chains from a single sample sequenced in a study of vaccination and CD4 T cells after COVID-19. Treatment indicated: roughly ten-day PBMC culture with coronavirus spike peptide pools or control peptides (ViraFEST assay). Antigens of these TCRs are unknown. Oncomine TCR Beta short-read sequencing was applied to DNA from cultured CD4+ T cells. One entry per CDR3 protein, called by TCRdb with MiXCR from the PCR reads. This table holds tens of thousands of distinct CDR3 sequences, roughly 60% found once. Sequencing was carried out using CD4+ T cells from blood, cultured in vitro. All receptors derive from a human donor who had recovered from COVID-19.

This clonotype is a singleton in its sample. The rearrangement joins TRBV5-1 to TRBJ1-2, with 10 bases lining up with TRBD1. V lost 1 base and J lost 4; bases outside the gene matches: 7. Germline V gene data show CDR1 as SGHRS and CDR2 as YFSETQ. CDR3 length: 16 amino acids. CDR3 residues: CASSLSGTGALYGYTF. CDR3 in DNA: TGCGCCAGCAGCTTGTCCGGGACAGGGGCCCTCTATGGCTACACCTTC.

This clonotype was seen a few times. This rearrangement joins TRBV7-9 to TRBJ2-7; 11 bases align to TRBD2. V lost 5 bases, J lost 4 bases, and 7 bases stayed unmatched. Germline loops: CDR1 SEHNR, CDR2 FQNEAQ (reference sequence). This CDR3 contains 15 residues. CDR3 coding DNA: TGTGCCAGCAGCCCAAGACTAGCGGGACGGTACGAGCAGTACTTC. It translates to CASSPRLAGRYEQYF.

The gene calls are TRBV5-4 and TRBJ2-1; D is possibly TRBD2 (7 bases). Germline V gene lookup returns CDR1 SGHNT and CDR2 YYREEE (reference sequence). The CDR3 has 15 residues. Trimming took 4 bases from V and 5 from J, leaving 16 bases between them. The CDR3 DNA reads as TGTGCCAGCAGCGGGAGGGGGGCAGACAACAATGAGCAGTTCTTC. Translating gives CASSGRGADNNEQFF.

The chain joins TRBV11-2 to TRBJ2-2; D perhaps matches TRBD2 (7 bases). V lost 5 bases and J 7 bases, leaving 11 bases between the germline ends. Germline values: CDR1 SGHAT, CDR2 FQNNGV. The CDR3 covers 13 residues. The CDR3 nucleotides read TGTGCCAGCAGCCCTAGGGGGGGCGGGGAGCTGTTTTTT. As protein: CASSPRGGGELFF. The full variable domain, its missing parts supplied by reference TRBV11-2 and TRBJ2-2, is EAGVAQSPRYKIIEKRQSVAFWCNPISGHATLYWYQQILGQGPKLLIQFQNNGVVDDSQLPKDRFSAERLKGVDSTLKIQPAKLEDSAVYLCASSPRGGGELFFGEGSRLTVL.

The chain links TRBV28 to TRBJ1-5; 11 bases line up with TRBD1. The J segment lost 0 bases and the V segment lost 8 bases, leaving 9 bases of the junction unmatched. The CDR3 spans 17 residues. Germline-derived CDR1 and CDR2 are MDHEN and SYDVKM. The CDR3 loop reads CASVGTGGGYSNQPQHF. The CDR3 DNA is TGTGCCAGCGTCGGGACAGGGGGTGGATATAGCAATCAGCCCCAGCATTTT.

This chain connects TRBV27 to TRBJ2-7, with TRBD2 matching 11 bases. Per germline, CDR1 MNHEY and CDR2 SMNVEV (reference sequence). The CDR3 loop spans 15 amino acids. V lost 4 bases, J lost 2 bases, and 4 bases stayed unmatched. The CDR3 coding sequence is TGTGCCAGCAGTTCCAGACTAGCGGGGACCTACGAGCAGTACTTC. Its translation: CASSSRLAGTYEQYF.

This clonotype showed up just once. The V and J genes are TRBV7-2 and TRBJ2-7; 10 nucleotides align to TRBD2. The trim removed 4 bases at V and 13 bases at J, leaving 10 bases unmatched. The CDR3 is 13 amino acids. CDR1 and CDR2 from the germline V gene are SGHTA and FQGNSA. DNA for the CDR3: TGTGCCAGCAGCTCCGAAACTAGCGGGAAGGTATACTTC. Translation: CASSSETSGKVYF.

The V and J genes are TRBV23-1 and TRBJ1-6; no firm D call. TRBV23-1 is an open reading frame, and its role is uncertain. Trimming removed 6 bases at V and 1 base at J, with 16 bases between. The CDR3 spans 17 residues. Here the CDR3 reads CASRNYPRESYNSPLHF. The DNA of the CDR3 is TGCGCCAGCAGAAATTACCCCCGGGAGTCCTATAATTCACCCCTCCACTTT.

The sample holds a few counts of this clonotype. The V and J genes are TRBV7-9 and TRBJ1-2, with 7 bases aligning to TRBD1. Germline V gene sequence: CDR1 SEHNR, CDR2 FQNEAQ (reference sequence). V lost 0 bases, J lost 8 bases, and 9 bases stayed unmatched. This CDR3 comprises 15 residues. DNA for the CDR3: TGTGCCAGCAGCTTAGCGCGACAGGGCTTAGGAGGCTACACCTTC. Amino acid sequence: CASSLARQGLGGYTF.

V usage is TRBV20-1 and J usage is TRBJ2-3; no reliable D call. V was trimmed by 6 bases and J by 1 base, leaving 2 bases between them. The CDR3 sequence is 10 residues long. The germline gives CDR1 DFQATT, CDR2 SNEGSKA (reference sequence). CDR3 in DNA: TGCAGTGCCCGCACAGATACGCAGTATTTT. Its translation: CSARTDTQYF.

V is TRBV28 and J is TRBJ2-3; 7 bases match TRBD2. With 5 bases clipped from V and 4 bases from J, the junction kept 9 bases outside the gene matches. The CDR3 consists of 15 residues. Germline values: CDR1 MDHEN, CDR2 SYDVKM. CDR3 DNA sequence: TGTGCCAGCAGTCCCAACGGGGGGATGGCAGATACGCAGTATTTT. Protein sequence: CASSPNGGMADTQYF.

This chain joins TRBV28 and TRBJ1-5; weak D call: TRBD1 (5 bases). Germline V gene data show CDR1 as MDHEN and CDR2 as SYDVKM. The CDR3 contains 15 residues. The V end lost 4 bases, the J end lost 3 bases, and 13 bases lay between the germline ends. CDR3 DNA: TGTGCCAGCAGTTGGTTGGGGGGGTACAATCAGCCCCAGCATTTT. Protein sequence: CASSWLGGYNQPQHF.

This clonotype has only a few counts. CDR3 sequence reads: CASRYDSAAGGYTF. Here the CDR3 DNA reads TGTGCCAGCAGGTATGACAGCGCAGCAGGAGGCTACACCTTC. The chain couples TRBV6-2 or TRBV6-3 to TRBJ1-2; the D gene is possibly TRBD1 (5 bases). Per the germline V gene, CDR1 is MNHEY and CDR2 is SVGEGT. V lost 6 bases and J 8 bases, leaving 19 bases between the germline ends. The CDR3 is 14 amino acids.

This sequence joins TRBV11-2 and TRBJ2-3; TRBD2 might be the D (6 bases). The CDR3 is 16 residues long. The V end lost 2 bases, the J end lost 3 bases, and 15 bases lay between the germline ends. Per germline, CDR1 SGHAT and CDR2 FQNNGV. CDR3 residues: CASSLIGGPPTDTQYF. CDR3 DNA sequence: TGTGCCAGCAGCTTAATCGGGGGACCCCCAACAGATACGCAGTATTTT.

The CDR3 here is CASTQWVLTF. The DNA of the CDR3 is TGTGCCAGCACCCAGTGGGTCCTGACTTTC. The rearrangement links TRBV7-9 to TRBJ2-6; D gene ambiguous. The germline CDR1 and CDR2 sequences are SEHNR and FQNEAQ (reference sequence). This CDR3 has 10 amino acids. V was clipped by 7 bases and J by 13 bases, with 8 bases between them.

The V gene is TRBV28, the J gene TRBJ1-3; D is unclear. CDR1 and CDR2 from the germline V gene are MDHEN and SYDVKM. V shed 2 bases and J shed 0 bases, with 8 bases lying between them. The CDR3 extends over 15 amino acids. For the CDR3, the DNA is TGTGCCAGCAGTTTAGGCGGAGACTCTGGAAACACCATATATTTT. Its protein is CASSLGGDSGNTIYF.